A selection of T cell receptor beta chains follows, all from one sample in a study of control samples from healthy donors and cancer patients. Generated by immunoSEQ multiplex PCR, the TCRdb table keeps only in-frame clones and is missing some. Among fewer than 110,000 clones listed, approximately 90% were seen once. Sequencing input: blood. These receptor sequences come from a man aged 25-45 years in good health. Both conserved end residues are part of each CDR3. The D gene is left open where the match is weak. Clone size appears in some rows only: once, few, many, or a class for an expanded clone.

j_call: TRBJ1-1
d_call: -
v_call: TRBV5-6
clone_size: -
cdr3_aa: CASSPGTVNTEAFF
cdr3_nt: TGTGCCAGCAGCCCAGGGACGGTGAACACTGAAGCTTTCTTT

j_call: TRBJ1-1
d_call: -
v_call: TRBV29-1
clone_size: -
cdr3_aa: CSVEDLPGDTEAFF
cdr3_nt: TGCAGCGTTGAAGACTTACCGGGCGACACTGAAGCTTTCTTT

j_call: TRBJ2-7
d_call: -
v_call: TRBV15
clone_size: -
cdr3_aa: CATSRVTGPLYEQYF
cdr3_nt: TGTGCCACCAGCAGAGTCACAGGGCCCCTCTACGAGCAGTACTTC

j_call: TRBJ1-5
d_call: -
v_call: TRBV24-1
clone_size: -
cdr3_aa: CATSDFPRPGGNQPQHF
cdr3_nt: TGTGCCACCAGTGATTTTCCCAGACCCGGGGGCAATCAGCCCCAGCATTTT

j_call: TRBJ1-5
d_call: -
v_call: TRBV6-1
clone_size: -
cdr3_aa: CASSDQGPGFHQPQHF
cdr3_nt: TGTGCCAGCAGTGACCAGGGTCCAGGGTTTCATCAGCCCCAGCATTTT

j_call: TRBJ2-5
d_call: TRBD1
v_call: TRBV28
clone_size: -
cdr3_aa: CASSFSLGQGEETQYF
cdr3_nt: TGTGCCAGCAGTTTCTCCCTCGGACAGGGAGAAGAGACCCAGTACTTC

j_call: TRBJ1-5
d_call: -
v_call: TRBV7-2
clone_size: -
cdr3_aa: CASSLGQLLTNQPQHF
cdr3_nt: TGTGCCAGCAGCCTAGGACAGCTACTAACAAATCAGCCCCAGCATTTT

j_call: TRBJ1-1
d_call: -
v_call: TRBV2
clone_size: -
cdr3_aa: CASTVDSPNTEAFF
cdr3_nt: TGTGCCAGCACTGTGGACAGCCCGAACACTGAAGCTTTCTTT

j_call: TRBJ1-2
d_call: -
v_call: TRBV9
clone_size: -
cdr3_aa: CASSVVPGPSYGYTF
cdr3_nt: TGTGCCAGCAGCGTAGTTCCAGGTCCTTCCTATGGCTACACCTTC

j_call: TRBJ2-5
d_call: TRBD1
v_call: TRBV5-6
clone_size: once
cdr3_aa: CASSLPLGQGLGETQYF
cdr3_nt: TGTGCCAGCAGCTTACCCCTCGGACAGGGCCTGGGAGAGACCCAGTACTTC

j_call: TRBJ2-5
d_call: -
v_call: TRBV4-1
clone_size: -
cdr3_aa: CASSQIAETSLSVETQYF
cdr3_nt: TGCGCCAGCAGCCAAATCGCGGAAACCTCACTATCGGTGGAGACCCAGTACTTC

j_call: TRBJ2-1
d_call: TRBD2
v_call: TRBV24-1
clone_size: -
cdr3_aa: CATSDPGTSGYNEQFF
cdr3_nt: TGTGCCACCAGTGACCCCGGGACTAGCGGTTACAATGAGCAGTTCTTC

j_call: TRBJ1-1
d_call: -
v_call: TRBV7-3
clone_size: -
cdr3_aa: CASSTSGTKNTEAFF
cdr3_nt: TGTGCCAGCAGCACCTCCGGGACCAAGAACACTGAAGCTTTCTTT

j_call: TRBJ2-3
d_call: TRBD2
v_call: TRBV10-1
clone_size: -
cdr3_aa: CASSGTSGGPAGTQYF
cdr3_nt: TGCGCCAGCAGCGGGACTAGCGGGGGGCCGGCGGGTACGCAGTATTTT

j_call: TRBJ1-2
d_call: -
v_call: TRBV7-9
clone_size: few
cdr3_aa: CASSFTPPGFYGYTF
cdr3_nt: TGTGCCAGCAGCTTTACTCCCCCGGGGTTCTATGGCTACACCTTC

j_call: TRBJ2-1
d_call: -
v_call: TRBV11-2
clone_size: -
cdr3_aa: CASSLEGRGLYNEQFF
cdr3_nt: TGTGCCAGCAGCTTAGAGGGGCGGGGGCTGTACAATGAGCAGTTCTTC

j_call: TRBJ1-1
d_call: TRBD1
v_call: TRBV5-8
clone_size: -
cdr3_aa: CASSPDRGRTEAFF
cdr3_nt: TGTGCCAGCAGCCCGGACAGGGGAAGGACTGAAGCTTTCTTT

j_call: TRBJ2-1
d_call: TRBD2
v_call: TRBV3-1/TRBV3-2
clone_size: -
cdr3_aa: CASSPRAGGRNEQFF
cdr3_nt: TGTGCCAGCAGCCCCCGGGCGGGAGGGCGAAATGAGCAGTTCTTC

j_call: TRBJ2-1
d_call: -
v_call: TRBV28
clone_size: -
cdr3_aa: CASSLIGGAYNEQFF
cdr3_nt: TGTGCCAGCAGTTTGATTGGCGGAGCCTACAATGAGCAGTTCTTC

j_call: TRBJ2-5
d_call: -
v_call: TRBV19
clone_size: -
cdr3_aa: CASSPRDSLGETQYF
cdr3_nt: TGTGCCAGTAGCCCCCGGGACTCTCTTGGGGAGACCCAGTACTTC

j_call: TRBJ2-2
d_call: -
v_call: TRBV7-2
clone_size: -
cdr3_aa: CASSSYSTGGELFF
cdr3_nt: TGTGCCAGCAGTTCTTATTCGACGGGCGGGGAGCTGTTTTTT

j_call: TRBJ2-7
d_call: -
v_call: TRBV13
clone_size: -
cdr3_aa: CASSSLGGQRQEQYF
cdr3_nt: TGTGCCAGCAGCTCGTTAGGGGGACAAAGACAAGAGCAGTACTTC

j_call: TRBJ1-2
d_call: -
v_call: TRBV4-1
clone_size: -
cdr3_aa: CASSQVGAGIKNFGYTF
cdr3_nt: TGCGCCAGCAGCCAAGTAGGGGCCGGGATCAAAAATTTTGGCTACACCTTC

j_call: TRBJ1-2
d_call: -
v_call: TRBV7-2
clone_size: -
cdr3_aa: CASSADRSYGYTF
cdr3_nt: TGTGCCAGCAGCGCAGACAGGTCATATGGCTACACCTTC

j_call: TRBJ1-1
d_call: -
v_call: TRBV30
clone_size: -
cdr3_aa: CAWSVTVNTEAFF
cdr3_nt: TGTGCCTGGAGTGTCACAGTAAACACTGAAGCTTTCTTT

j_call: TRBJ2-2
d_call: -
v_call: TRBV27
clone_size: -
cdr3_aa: CASSLRTSRGTGELFF
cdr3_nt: TGTGCCAGCAGTTTACGTACTAGTAGGGGGACCGGGGAGCTGTTTTTT

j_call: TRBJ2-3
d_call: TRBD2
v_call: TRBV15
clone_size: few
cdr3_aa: CATSRETSGSDTQYF
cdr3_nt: TGTGCCACCAGCAGAGAGACTAGCGGGAGTGATACGCAGTATTTT

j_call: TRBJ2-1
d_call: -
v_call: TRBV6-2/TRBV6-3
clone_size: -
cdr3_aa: CASSYSVASSIF
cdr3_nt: TGTGCCAGCAGTTACTCTGTTGCTAGCTCGATCTTC

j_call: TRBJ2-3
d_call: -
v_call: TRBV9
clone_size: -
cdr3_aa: CASSVVGIQDTQYF
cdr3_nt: TGTGCCAGCAGCGTAGTCGGTATCCAAGATACGCAGTATTTT

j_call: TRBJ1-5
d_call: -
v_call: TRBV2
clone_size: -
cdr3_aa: CASSATSPQPQHF
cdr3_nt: TGTGCCAGCAGTGCCACCTCCCCACAGCCCCAGCATTTT

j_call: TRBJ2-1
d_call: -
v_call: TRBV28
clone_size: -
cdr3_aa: CASSLDRNHYNEQFF
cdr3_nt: TGTGCCAGCAGTCTTGACAGGAACCACTACAATGAGCAGTTCTTC

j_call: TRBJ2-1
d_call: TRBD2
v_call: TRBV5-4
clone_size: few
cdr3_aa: CASSLPRLAGVNEQFF
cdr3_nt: TGTGCCAGCAGCTTGCCGCGACTAGCGGGGGTCAATGAGCAGTTCTTC

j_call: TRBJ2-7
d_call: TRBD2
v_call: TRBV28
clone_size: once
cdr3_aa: CASRNDPSGRNEQYF
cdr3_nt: TGTGCCAGCAGGAACGACCCTAGCGGGAGGAACGAGCAGTACTTC

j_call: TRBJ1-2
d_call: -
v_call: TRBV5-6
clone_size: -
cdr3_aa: CASSLGRSYYGYTF
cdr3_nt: TGTGCCAGCAGCTTGGGCAGGTCCTACTATGGCTACACCTTC

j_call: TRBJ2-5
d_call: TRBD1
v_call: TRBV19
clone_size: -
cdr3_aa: CATKRGTGKETQYF
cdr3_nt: TGTGCCACCAAGAGGGGGACAGGCAAAGAGACCCAGTACTTC

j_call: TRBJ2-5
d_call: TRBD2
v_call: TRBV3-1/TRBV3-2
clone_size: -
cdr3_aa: CASSQIAGVRAETQYF
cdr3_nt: TGTGCCAGCAGCCAAATTGCGGGAGTAAGGGCGGAGACCCAGTACTTC

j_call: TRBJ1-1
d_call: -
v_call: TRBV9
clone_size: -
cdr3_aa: CASSVEFRRPDEAFF
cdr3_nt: TGTGCCAGCAGCGTAGAATTTCGGAGGCCCGATGAAGCTTTCTTT

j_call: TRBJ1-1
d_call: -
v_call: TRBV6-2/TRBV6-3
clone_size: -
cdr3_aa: CASSKPDKPNTEAFF
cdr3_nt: TGTGCCAGCAGTAAACCCGACAAGCCGAACACTGAAGCTTTCTTT

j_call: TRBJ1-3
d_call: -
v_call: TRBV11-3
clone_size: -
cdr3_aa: CASSLVAGNTIYF
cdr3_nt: TGTGCCAGCAGCTTGGTCGCCGGAAACACCATATATTTT

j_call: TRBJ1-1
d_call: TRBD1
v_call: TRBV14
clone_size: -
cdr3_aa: CASRRQGWNTEAFF
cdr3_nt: TGTGCCAGCAGGAGACAGGGATGGAACACTGAAGCTTTCTTT

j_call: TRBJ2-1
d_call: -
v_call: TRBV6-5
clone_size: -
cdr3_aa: CASSPNTVYNEQFF
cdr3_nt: TGTGCCAGCAGCCCGAATACAGTGTACAATGAGCAGTTCTTC

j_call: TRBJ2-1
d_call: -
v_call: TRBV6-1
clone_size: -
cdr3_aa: CASSEANPSSYNEQFF
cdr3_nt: TGTGCCAGCAGTGAAGCGAATCCGAGCTCCTACAATGAGCAGTTCTTC

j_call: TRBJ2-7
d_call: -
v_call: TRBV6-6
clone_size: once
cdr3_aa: CASSPITGPYEQYF
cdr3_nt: TGTGCCAGCAGTCCAATAACAGGACCCTACGAGCAGTACTTC

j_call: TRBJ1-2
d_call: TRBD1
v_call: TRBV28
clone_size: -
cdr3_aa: CASSPTGTGVYGYTF
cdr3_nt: TGTGCCAGCAGTCCAACGGGGACAGGGGTCTATGGCTACACCTTC

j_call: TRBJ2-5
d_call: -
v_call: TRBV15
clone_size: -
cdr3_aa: CATSRDVGETQYF
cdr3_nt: TGTGCCACCAGCAGAGATGTGGGAGAGACCCAGTACTTC

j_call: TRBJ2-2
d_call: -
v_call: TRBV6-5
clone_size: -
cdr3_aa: CASTYTGQATGELFF
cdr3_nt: TGTGCCAGCACCTACACTGGGCAGGCCACCGGGGAGCTGTTTTTT

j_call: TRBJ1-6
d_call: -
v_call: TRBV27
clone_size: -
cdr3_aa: CASSLIQPYNSPLHF
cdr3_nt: TGTGCCAGCAGTTTAATACAGCCCTATAATTCACCCCTCCACTTT

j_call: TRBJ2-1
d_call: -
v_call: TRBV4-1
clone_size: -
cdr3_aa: CASSQPLGDEQFF
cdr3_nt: TGCGCCAGCAGTCAACCTTTAGGCGATGAGCAGTTCTTC

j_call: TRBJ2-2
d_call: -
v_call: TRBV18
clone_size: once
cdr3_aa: CASSPPTPTGELFF
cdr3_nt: TGTGCCAGCTCACCACCGACACCCACCGGGGAGCTGTTTTTT

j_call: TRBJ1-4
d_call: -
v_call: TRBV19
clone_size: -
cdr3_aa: CASNAASVDEKLFF
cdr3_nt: TGTGCCAGTAACGCGGCAAGCGTGGATGAAAAACTGTTTTTT

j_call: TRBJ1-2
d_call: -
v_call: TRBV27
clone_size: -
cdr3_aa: CAGSLSGGNYGYTF
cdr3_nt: TGTGCCGGCAGTTTATCGGGGGGAAACTATGGCTACACCTTC

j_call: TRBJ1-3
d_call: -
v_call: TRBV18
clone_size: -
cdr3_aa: CASSPFGTTEDTIYF
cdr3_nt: TGTGCCAGCTCACCATTCGGGACGACGGAGGACACCATATATTTT

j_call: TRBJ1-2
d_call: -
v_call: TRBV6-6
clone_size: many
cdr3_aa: CASTPALSGGYTF
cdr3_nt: TGTGCCAGCACCCCGGCCCTATCGGGAGGCTACACCTTC

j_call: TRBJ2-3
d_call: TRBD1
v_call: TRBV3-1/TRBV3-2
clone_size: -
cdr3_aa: CASSQPQGAGSTDTQYF
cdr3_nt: TGTGCCAGCAGCCAACCTCAGGGGGCCGGGAGCACAGATACGCAGTATTTT

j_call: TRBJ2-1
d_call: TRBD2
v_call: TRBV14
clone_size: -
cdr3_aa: CASSQRREVGNEQFF
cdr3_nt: TGTGCCAGCAGCCAGAGGCGGGAGGTGGGGAATGAGCAGTTCTTC

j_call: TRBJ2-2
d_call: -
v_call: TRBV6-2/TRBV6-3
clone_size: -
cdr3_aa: CASSYSTRRELFF
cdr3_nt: TGTGCCAGCAGTTACTCCACTAGGAGAGAGCTGTTTTTT

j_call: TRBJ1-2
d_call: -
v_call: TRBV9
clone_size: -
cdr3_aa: CASSTGIGGSYGYTF
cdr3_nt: TGTGCCAGCAGCACCGGAATAGGGGGTTCCTATGGCTACACCTTC

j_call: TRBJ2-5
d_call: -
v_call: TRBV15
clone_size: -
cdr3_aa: CATSRDSGRQETQYF
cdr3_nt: TGTGCCACCAGCAGAGATTCGGGCCGCCAAGAGACCCAGTACTTC

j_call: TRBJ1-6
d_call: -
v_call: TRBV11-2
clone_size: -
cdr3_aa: CASSLDTGRNSPLHF
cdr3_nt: TGTGCCAGCAGCTTAGATACAGGGCGTAATTCACCCCTCCACTTT

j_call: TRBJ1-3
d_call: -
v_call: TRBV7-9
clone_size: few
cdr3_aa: CASAEGGNSGNTIYF
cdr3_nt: TGTGCCAGCGCAGAGGGCGGAAACTCTGGAAACACCATATATTTT